This is a list of T cell receptor beta chains from one sample in a study of beta chain features in type 1 diabetes. The repertoire was sequenced with immunoSEQ multiplex PCR; TCRdb's copy has only in-frame clones and lacks some. The table includes under 950,000 clones, roughly a sixth detected once. The sample taken for sequencing was naive CD4+ T cells from blood. The receptors derive from a woman aged 18-29 years in good health. CDR3s include the opening cysteine and the closing phenylalanine or tryptophan. D genes are given only for firm matches. Size is omitted from some rows. Given values are once, few, many or a class for expanded clones.

>NA|few|TRBV7-9|TRBJ2-1
TGTGCCAGCAGGGGGCAGGGCATTGGTGAGCAGTTCTTC
CASRGQGIGEQFF
>TRBD1|few|TRBV6-1|TRBJ1-5
TGTGCCAGCAGCGATGACAGGGGGCGAAATCAGCCCCAGCATTTT
CASSDDRGRNQPQHF
>NA|NA|TRBV28|TRBJ2-1
TGTGCCAGCAGCCCGGGCTTCTCGAGCTCCTACAATGAGCAGTTCTTC
CASSPGFSSSYNEQFF
>TRBD2|NA|TRBV11-1|TRBJ2-4
TGTGCCAGCAGCTTAGGGACTAGCGGGAGAGACATTCAGTACTTC
CASSLGTSGRDIQYF
>TRBD1|few|TRBV7-2|TRBJ1-5
TGTGCCAGCAGCCGACAGGGTTTAGGCCAGCCCCAGCATTTT
CASSRQGLGQPQHF
>NA|NA|TRBV4-3|TRBJ2-6
TGCGCCAGCAGCCAGGAAACACCAGGGTTCGGGGCCAACGTCCTGACTTTC
CASSQETPGFGANVLTF
>TRBD2|few|TRBV5-1|TRBJ2-1
TGCGCCAGCAGCTTGGGGTTAGCGGGCTACGATGAGCAGTTCTTC
CASSLGLAGYDEQFF
>NA|NA|TRBV6-1|TRBJ1-1
TGTGCCAGCAGCCCGACACCTCAAAACACTGAAGCTTTCTTT
CASSPTPQNTEAFF
>NA|few|TRBV29-1|TRBJ1-1
TGCAGCGTTGCGGTCCAGGGGAACACTGAAGCTTTCTTT
CSVAVQGNTEAFF
>TRBD1|few|TRBV5-1|TRBJ1-1
TGCGCCAGCAGCGGACAGGGTATCTCTGAAGCTTTCTTT
CASSGQGISEAFF
>TRBD2|NA|TRBV5-1|TRBJ2-1
TGCGCCAGCAGCTCTGCCGGGACTAGTGGGTACAATGAGCAGTTCTTC
CASSSAGTSGYNEQFF
>NA|NA|TRBV10-3|TRBJ2-1
TGTGCCATCAAGGAGCCGAACAACAATGAGCAGTTCTTC
CAIKEPNNNEQFF
>NA|few|TRBV18|TRBJ2-2
TGTGCCAGCTCACCACAGGAGGGCTTGAACACCGGGGAGCTGTTTTTT
CASSPQEGLNTGELFF
>NA|NA|TRBV2|TRBJ2-7
TGTGCCAGCGGACGTTCGGCGGGAAGCTCCTACGAGCAGTACTTC
CASGRSAGSSYEQYF
>NA|NA|TRBV29-1|TRBJ2-1
TGCAGCGTCCACGACTTGAGCTCCTACAATGAGCAGTTCTTC
CSVHDLSSYNEQFF
>NA|NA|TRBV28|TRBJ2-1
TGTGCCAGCAGTTCAAGCGGAGCCTACAATGAGCAGTTCTTC
CASSSSGAYNEQFF
>NA|NA|TRBV28|TRBJ2-7
TGTGCCAGCAGTCGGGGGTCTCGGGTCGAGCAGTACTTC
CASSRGSRVEQYF
>TRBD1|NA|TRBV28|TRBJ2-7
TGTGCCAGCAGTCTGGGACAGGAGTCCTACGAGCAGTACTTC
CASSLGQESYEQYF
>NA|NA|TRBV18|TRBJ1-5
TGTGCCAGCTCACCGTCAAATCAGCCCCAGCATTTT
CASSPSNQPQHF
>NA|few|TRBV25-1|TRBJ1-2
TGTGCCAGCAGTGGGTTCGGGGGGCGCAGGGGCTACTATGGCTACACCTTC
CASSGFGGRRGYYGYTF
>TRBD2|NA|TRBV28|TRBJ2-7
TGTGCCAGCAGCCCCCGGATTAGCGGGAGAGGCTACGAGCAGTACTTC
CASSPRISGRGYEQYF
>TRBD2|few|TRBV2|TRBJ2-1
TGTGCCAGCAGGAGAGGACTAGTGTCTTCTCCACTATTGTTCTTC
CASRRGLVSSPLLFF
>NA|NA|TRBV10-3|TRBJ1-5
TGTGCCATCAGCCAGGGAGAGGAGCCCCAGCATTTT
CAISQGEEPQHF
>TRBD1|few|TRBV9|TRBJ2-3
TGTGCCAGCAGCGTAGTGGGGACAGGGGCAGATACGCAGTATTTT
CASSVVGTGADTQYF
>NA|NA|TRBV27|TRBJ1-4
TGTGCCAGCAGTTTAGGGCGGACCGGAAAACTGTTTTTT
CASSLGRTGKLFF
>NA|NA|TRBV6-5|TRBJ1-3
TGTGCCAGCAAGGCGCGAGAGGGGACTGGAAACACCATATATTTT
CASKAREGTGNTIYF
>NA|few|TRBV14|TRBJ2-7
TGTGCCAGCAGCCCAAGAGTGTCTGGCGAGCAGTACTTC
CASSPRVSGEQYF
>TRBD1|NA|TRBV15|TRBJ1-5
TGTGCCACCAGCAGCTCCACGGGACAGGTCAATCAGCCCCAGCATTTT
CATSSSTGQVNQPQHF
>NA|few|TRBV2|TRBJ2-2
TGTGCCAGCAGTGAAAGTTCGGGGGAGCTGTTTTTT
CASSESSGELFF
>NA|few|TRBV6-1|TRBJ1-2
TGTGCCAGCAGTGTAGGTGAAAACTATGGCTACACCTTC
CASSVGENYGYTF
>NA|few|TRBV15|TRBJ1-5
TGTGCCACCAGCAGAAGCCCTAGGGGGTCAGTTCAGCCCCAGCATTTT
CATSRSPRGSVQPQHF
>NA|NA|TRBV5-4|TRBJ2-3
TGTGCCAGCAGCACCGGGAGCTTACAGGGGCGGAGCACAGATACGCAGTATTTT
CASSTGSLQGRSTDTQYF
>NA|few|TRBV5-8|TRBJ2-3
TGTGCCAGCAGCCCCTCGGGAGTCACAGATACGCAGTATTTT
CASSPSGVTDTQYF
>NA|few|TRBV11-2|TRBJ2-5
TGTGCCAGCAGCCAAAGCAGTAAAGAGACCCAGTACTTC
CASSQSSKETQYF
>TRBD1|NA|TRBV29-1|TRBJ2-7
TGCAGCGTTATAAGGACAGGGGGCTACGAGCAGTACTTC
CSVIRTGGYEQYF
>NA|NA|TRBV15|TRBJ2-2
TGTGCCACCAGCAGGGAGACGATGGTTGTTGGGGAGCTGTTTTTT
CATSRETMVVGELFF
>NA|NA|TRBV19|TRBJ1-3
TGTGGAAGCAAGACAGGACATACTGGAAACACCATATATTTT
CGSKTGHTGNTIYF
>TRBD2|NA|TRBV28|TRBJ2-3
TGTGCCAGCAGTTTAGGGGGACTAGGGCCAGATACGCAGTATTTT
CASSLGGLGPDTQYF
>NA|few|TRBV28|TRBJ2-7
TGTGCCAGCAGAACCGCCGGGGCAGGGAAAAACGAGCAGTACTTC
CASRTAGAGKNEQYF
>TRBD2|NA|TRBV9|TRBJ2-7
TGTGCCAGCAGCCTCGGGACTACCTACGAGCAGTACTTC
CASSLGTTYEQYF
>NA|few|TRBV29-1|TRBJ2-3
TGCAGCGTTGAAGGCGGCCGGGGGCTAGGAACAGATACGCAGTATTTT
CSVEGGRGLGTDTQYF
>TRBD1|few|TRBV4-2|TRBJ1-5
TGTGCCAGCAGCCAAGATCCGGGACAGAGGAATCAGCCCCAGCATTTT
CASSQDPGQRNQPQHF
>NA|few|TRBV7-9|TRBJ2-2
TGTGCCAGCAGCCCCATCCGGGGGATTGGGGCCGGGGAGCTGTTTTTT
CASSPIRGIGAGELFF
>TRBD1|NA|TRBV9|TRBJ2-2
TGTGCCAGCAGCGCCGGGACAGGCGTCGGCACCGGGGAGCTGTTTTTT
CASSAGTGVGTGELFF
>NA|few|TRBV28|TRBJ1-1
TGTGCCAGCAGTTTCCCAGGGTCTGGGAACACTGAAGCTTTCTTT
CASSFPGSGNTEAFF
>NA|few|TRBV4-1|TRBJ1-4
TGCGCCAGCAGCCAATTCACAGGTGGGAGAAAACTGTTTTTT
CASSQFTGGRKLFF
>NA|few|TRBV7-2|TRBJ1-5
TGTGCCAGCAGCGTAGGGATGCAGCCCCAGCATTTT
CASSVGMQPQHF
>NA|few|TRBV6-6|TRBJ2-7
TGTGCCAGCAGTTACTGGGGCGAGCAGTACTTC
CASSYWGEQYF
>TRBD2|NA|TRBV28|TRBJ2-5
TGTGCCAGCAGCCAAGCGGGGGAGGAGACCCAGTACTTC
CASSQAGEETQYF
>NA|few|TRBV10-3|TRBJ2-2
TGTGCCCTCAGTGATGTGGGGGGAGACACCGGGGAGCTGTTTTTT
CALSDVGGDTGELFF
>TRBD1|NA|TRBV2|TRBJ1-2
TGTGCCAGACGACAGGGTTTCGGCTACACCTTC
CARRQGFGYTF
>NA|NA|TRBV6-1|TRBJ2-4
TGTGCCAGCAGTGTCGGGGACGGCGGTTACATTCAGTACTTC
CASSVGDGGYIQYF
>TRBD1|few|TRBV28|TRBJ1-2
TGTGCCAGCAGTTTTGGCAGGAGGGGGCTCCTCTATGGCTACACCTTC
CASSFGRRGLLYGYTF
>NA|NA|TRBV28|TRBJ1-5
TGTGCCAGCCAGACACTCAATCATCAGCCCCAGCATTTT
CASQTLNHQPQHF